Shown below are 28 T cell receptor beta chains from a single sample sequenced in a study of blood T cell repertoires in COVID-19. TCRdb's table, derived via immunoSEQ multiplex PCR, lists solely in-frame clones and lacks some. Altogether about 290,000 clones are present, 85% to 90% being singletons, with the ten largest covering roughly 10%. Sample: peripheral blood. These receptor sequences come from a young woman with COVID-19, enrolled during active disease.

The gene calls are TRBV10-3 and TRBJ1-5; the match to TRBD1 covers 7 bases. The CDR3 length is 15 residues. In germline, CDR1 is ENHRY, CDR2 SYGVKD. Trimming removed 6 bases from V and 5 bases from J; junction bases left unmatched: 10. The CDR3 protein is CAIRGEGGSHQPQHF. The CDR3 nucleotides are TGTGCCATCAGGGGGGAAGGGGGCAGTCATCAGCCCCAGCATTTT.

This chain joins TRBV18 and TRBJ1-1; a possible D gene is TRBD1 (5 bases). The CDR3 length is 15 residues. Germline CDR1 reads KGHSH; CDR2 reads LQKENI. V lost 2 bases to trimming and J lost 5 bases, with 15 bases between them. DNA of the CDR3: TGTGCCAGCTCACCAAGGGGCGCCGGGTGGACTGAAGCTTTCTTT. Encoded protein: CASSPRGAGWTEAFF.

The chain uses TRBV6-6 and TRBJ2-5; 11 bases agree with TRBD2. Losses at the gene ends were 6 bases for V and 1 base for J; bases not matched to a gene: 7. This CDR3 has 16 amino acids. The germline V gene has CDR1 MNHNY and CDR2 SVGAGI (reference sequence). The CDR3 DNA sequence: TGTGCCAGCAGCCGATCTAGCGGGGGGTTCCAAGAGACCCAGTACTTC. It specifies CASSRSSGGFQETQYF.

This sequence joins TRBV3-1 (or the pseudogene TRBV3-2) and TRBJ2-3; 7 bases map to TRBD2. Germline CDR1 LGHDT, CDR2 YNNKEL (reference sequence). V trimming: 4 bases; J trimming: 4 bases; junction bases outside the gene matches: 2. The CDR3 covers 13 residues. The CDR3 bases are TGTGCCAGCAGCCGGAGCGGGGCAGATACGCAGTATTTT. This codes for CASSRSGADTQYF.

This chain connects TRBV18 to TRBJ2-7; D unresolved. CDR3 length equals 13 residues. Germline lookup yields CDR1 KGHSH and CDR2 LQKENI. V was cut by 4 bases and J by 4 bases, with 11 bases left in between. The CDR3 protein is CASSLGYGYEQYF. The DNA of the CDR3 is TGTGCCAGCTCACTAGGCTACGGGTACGAGCAGTACTTC. Supplemented by reference TRBV18 and TRBJ2-7, the full variable domain reads NAGVMQNPRHLVRRRGQEARLRCSPMKGHSHVYWYRQLPEEGLKFMVYLQKENIIDESGMPKERFSAEFPKEGPSILRIQQVVRGDSAAYFCASSLGYGYEQYFGPGTRLTVT.

This sequence joins TRBV18 and TRBJ2-1, with a weak D call TRBD1 (5 bases). Germline CDR1 and CDR2: KGHSH and LQKENI. The V and J ends lost 0 bases and 5 bases respectively, with 11 bases between them. CDR3 length: 15 residues. The CDR3 loop is CASSPPTVPHNEQFF. The CDR3 DNA sequence: TGTGCCAGCTCACCACCGACAGTCCCCCACAATGAGCAGTTCTTC.

The chain couples TRBV6-6 to TRBJ2-1, with D possibly TRBD1 on 6 matching bases. V was trimmed by 5 bases and J by 9 bases, leaving 20 bases between them. The germline CDR1 and CDR2 sequences are MNHNY and SVGAGI (reference sequence). This CDR3 has 15 amino acids. CDR3 coding DNA: TGTGCCAGCAGTCCCAGAGACAGGTTGTCGGGTGAGCAGTTCTTC. As protein: CASSPRDRLSGEQFF.

The V gene is TRBV24-1, the J gene TRBJ2-3; 7 bases are shared with TRBD1. The CDR3 is 13 amino acids. The V segment lost 7 bases and the J segment 2 bases; nucleotides outside the gene matches: 2. Looked up from germline, CDR1 is KGHDR and CDR2 is SFDVKD. The CDR3 reads CATRTGNTDTQYF. Here the CDR3 DNA reads TGTGCCACCAGGACAGGGAACACAGATACGCAGTATTTT.

J is TRBJ2-5 and V is TRBV6-5; weak D call: TRBD1 (6 bases). V lost 8 bases, J lost 5 bases, and 18 bases lay in between. Germline assignment: CDR1 MNHEY and CDR2 SVGAGI. The CDR3 spans 14 residues. The CDR3 protein is CASGGRGVRETQYF. CDR3 in DNA: TGTGCCAGCGGGGGCAGGGGAGTGAGGGAGACCCAGTACTTC.

V usage is TRBV7-2 and J usage is TRBJ2-1; D might be TRBD2 (5 bases). Germline loops: CDR1 SGHTA, CDR2 FQGNSA. V lost 5 bases and J lost 1, with 21 bases in between. The CDR3 has 18 amino acids. The CDR3 here is CASSPRGSRTTSYNEQFF. The CDR3 coding sequence is TGTGCCAGCAGCCCCCGGGGTAGCAGGACGACTTCCTACAATGAGCAGTTCTTC.

The V and J genes are TRBV7-8 and TRBJ2-3; a weak D match, TRBD2 (5 bases). The CDR3 is 16 residues long. V was trimmed by 1 base and J by 4 bases, leaving 15 bases between them. Germline lookup yields CDR1 SGHVS and CDR2 FQNEAQ. CDR3 sequence reads: CASSLDVMGRADTQYF. The DNA of the CDR3 is TGTGCCAGCAGCTTAGATGTTATGGGGAGAGCAGATACGCAGTATTTT.

This chain uses TRBV4-2 with TRBJ1-6, with D maybe TRBD1 (5 bases). Trimming removed 4 bases at V and 1 base at J, with 8 bases between. Per the germline V gene, CDR1 is LGHNA and CDR2 is YNFKEQ. The CDR3 totals 15 residues. CDR3 in amino acids: CASSRGGSYNSPLHF. The CDR3 region has the DNA TGTGCCAGCAGCCGGGGGGGGTCCTATAATTCACCCCTCCACTTT.

In nucleotides, the CDR3 is TGCGCCAGCAGCCAAGATGGGAGGACAGGGCCGGCAGATACGCAGTATTTT. It translates to CASSQDGRTGPADTQYF. This chain uses TRBV4-1 with TRBJ2-3; 8 nucleotides line up with TRBD1. V was clipped by 0 bases and J by 4 bases; unmatched bases: 9. CDR1 is MGHRA, CDR2 YSYEKL, per germline. The CDR3 runs 17 residues.

This clone was seen more than once but under ten times. Other DNA variants within this sample encode the same CDR3. CDR3: CASSLGLQNTGELFF. The CDR3 nucleotides read TGTGCCAGCAGCCTTGGACTCCAGAACACCGGGGAGCTGTTTTTT. This chain connects TRBV4-2 to TRBJ2-2; weak D call: TRBD2 (5 bases). This CDR3 contains 15 residues. The V gene lost 4 bases and the J gene lost 1 base, with 10 bases spanning the gap. The germline V gene has CDR1 LGHNA and CDR2 YNFKEQ.

Only one count was recorded for this clone. This rearrangement joins TRBV3-1 (or the pseudogene TRBV3-2) to TRBJ2-3; TRBD2 matches 13 bases. V dropped 3 bases and J dropped 2; count of bases not matched to a gene: 5. This CDR3 comprises 17 residues. Germline values: CDR1 LGHDT, CDR2 YNNKEL (reference sequence). In nucleotides, the CDR3 is TGTGCCAGCAGCCACATAGGACTAGCGGGGGACACAGATACGCAGTATTTT. Residues: CASSHIGLAGDTDTQYF.

V gene TRBV19 combines with J gene TRBJ2-7; the match to TRBD2 covers 10 bases. The CDR3 runs 15 residues. Per the germline V gene, CDR1 is LNHDA and CDR2 is SQIVND (reference sequence). With 3 bases clipped from V and 2 bases from J, the junction kept 4 bases outside the gene matches. This CDR3 is CASSIVAGGTYEQYF. CDR3 in DNA: TGTGCCAGTAGTATTGTAGCGGGGGGAACCTACGAGCAGTACTTC.

The gene calls are TRBV9 and TRBJ1-2; 9 nucleotides line up with TRBD1. Trimming took 2 bases from V and 5 from J; bases not matched to a gene: 4. CDR3 length: 14 amino acids. CDR1 SGDLS and CDR2 YYNGEE come from the germline V gene. The CDR3 loop is CASSVDRGGYGYTF. The CDR3 coding sequence is TGTGCCAGCAGCGTGGACAGGGGAGGATATGGCTACACCTTC.

J is TRBJ1-6 and V is TRBV10-1; D gene unclear. The CDR3 runs to 14 residues. With 6 bases removed from V and 0 bases from J, the gap between germline ends came to 6 bases. Germline V gene data show CDR1 as WNHNN and CDR2 as SYGVQD (reference sequence). The CDR3 DNA follows: TGCGCCAGCAGGACTGACTCCTATAATTCACCCCTCCACTTT. Its protein is CASRTDSYNSPLHF.

The V gene is TRBV10-1, the J gene TRBJ1-1, with TRBD1 identical over 8 bases. V trimming: 3 bases; J trimming: 6 bases; junction bases outside the gene matches: 3. CDR3 size: 13 residues. Germline CDR1 is WNHNN and CDR2 is SYGVQD (reference sequence). The CDR3 nucleotides are TGCGCCAGCAGTGAAACAGGGGGAGCTGAAGCTTTCTTT. Translation gives CASSETGGAEAFF.

CDR3 residues: CASSLRDRGGGYTF. The CDR3, as DNA: TGTGCCAGCAGCCTACGGGACAGGGGTGGTGGCTACACCTTC. V gene TRBV3-1 (or the pseudogene TRBV3-2) combines with J gene TRBJ1-2; 10 bases agree with TRBD1. V shed 4 bases and J 7 bases; nucleotides not matched to a gene: 6. Per germline, CDR1 LGHDT and CDR2 YNNKEL (reference sequence). This CDR3 spans 14 amino acids.

This clone was picked up one time. Compared with germline, one end of the junction differs, possibly owing to a read error. V is TRBV13 and J is TRBJ1-5, with D possibly TRBD1 on 6 matching bases. This CDR3 is built from 17 residues. In germline, CDR1 is PRHDT, CDR2 FYEKMQ (reference sequence). The CDR3 DNA is TGTGCCAGCAGCTTATCGGTCGGACAGCACAGCAGTCAGCCCCAGCATTTT. It codes for CASSLSVGQHSSQPQHF.

This clone occurred once. The CDR3 sequence is CAWSKGQKSSIQYF. In nucleotides, the CDR3 is TGTGCCTGGAGCAAGGGACAAAAGTCTTCCATTCAGTACTTC. The chain has TRBV30 and TRBJ2-4; weak D call: TRBD1 (6 bases). V was trimmed by 3 bases and J by 9 bases, leaving 18 bases between them. The CDR3 has 14 residues. Germline V gene sequence: CDR1 GTSNPN, CDR2 SVGIG (reference sequence).

The gene calls are TRBV5-1 and TRBJ2-1; TRBD2 matches at 7 bases. Trimming at V came to 4 bases and at J to 0 bases, leaving 7 bases not matched to a gene. The germline CDR1 and CDR2 sequences are SGHRS and YFSETQ. CDR3 length equals 16 residues. The CDR3 spells CASSLTSPSSYNEQFF. The CDR3 DNA follows: TGCGCCAGCAGCCTGACTAGCCCGAGCTCCTACAATGAGCAGTTCTTC.

A single count supports this clone. The chain carries TRBV6-2 or TRBV6-3 and TRBJ2-1; the match to TRBD1 covers 8 bases. The CDR3 has 15 amino acids. CDR1 and CDR2 from the germline V gene are MNHEY and SVGEGT. The junction had 4 bases not matched to a gene; V was cut back by 4 bases and J by 2 bases. The CDR3 bases are TGTGCCAGCAGTTCGGACAGGGTACCCTACAATGAGCAGTTCTTC. The encoded protein is CASSSDRVPYNEQFF.

About this clone itself: Other DNA sequences in this sample translate to the same CDR3. The rearrangement joins TRBV6-5 to TRBJ2-7; 13 bases align to TRBD2. V gave up 5 bases and J gave up 2 bases; unmatched junction bases: 0. The CDR3 length is 14 residues. Germline-derived CDR1 and CDR2 are MNHEY and SVGAGI. Here the CDR3 DNA reads TGTGCCAGCAGTACTAGCGGGGGGGCCTACGAGCAGTACTTC. It encodes CASSTSGGAYEQYF.

The chain has TRBV27 and TRBJ2-5, with 10 nucleotides matching TRBD1. After removal of 4 bases from V and 4 bases from J, the junction contained 0 bases not matched to a gene. CDR1 and CDR2 from the germline V gene are MNHEY and SMNVEV (reference sequence). The length of the CDR3 is 13 residues. The CDR3: CASSWDRGETQYF. CDR3 coding DNA: TGTGCCAGCAGTTGGGACAGGGGAGAGACCCAGTACTTC.

This clone was picked up one time. The J gene is TRBJ2-2, the V gene TRBV11-2; TRBD1 matches 7 bases. CDR1 and CDR2 (germline): SGHAT, FQNNGV. Trimming at V came to 0 bases and at J to 6 bases, leaving 7 bases not matched to a gene. The CDR3 consists of 16 residues. The CDR3 is CASSLDLGQGAGELFF. CDR3 sequence (DNA): TGTGCCAGCAGCTTAGACCTAGGCCAGGGGGCCGGGGAGCTGTTTTTT.

The V gene is TRBV23-1, the J gene TRBJ1-4; D possibly corresponds to TRBD1 (5 bases). TRBV23-1 is reported as an ORF; its role is uncertain. CDR3 length equals 15 residues. With 9 bases removed from V and 6 bases from J, the gap between germline ends came to 20 bases. The CDR3 is CARCEQDELDEKLFF. The CDR3 region has the DNA TGCGCCAGGTGTGAACAGGACGAATTGGATGAAAAACTGTTTTTT.